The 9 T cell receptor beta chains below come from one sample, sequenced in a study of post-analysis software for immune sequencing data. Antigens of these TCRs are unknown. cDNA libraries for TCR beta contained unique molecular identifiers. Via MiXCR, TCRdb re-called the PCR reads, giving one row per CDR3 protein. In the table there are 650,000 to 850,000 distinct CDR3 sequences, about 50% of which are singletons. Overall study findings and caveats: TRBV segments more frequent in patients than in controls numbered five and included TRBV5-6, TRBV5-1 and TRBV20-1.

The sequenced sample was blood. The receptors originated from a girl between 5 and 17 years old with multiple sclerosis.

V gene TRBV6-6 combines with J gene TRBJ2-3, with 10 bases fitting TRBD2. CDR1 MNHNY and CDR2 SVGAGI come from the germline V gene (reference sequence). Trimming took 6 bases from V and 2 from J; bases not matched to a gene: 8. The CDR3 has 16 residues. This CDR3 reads CASSRGLADDTDTQYF. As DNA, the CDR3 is TGTGCCAGCAGCCGAGGACTAGCGGACGACACAGATACGCAGTATTTT.

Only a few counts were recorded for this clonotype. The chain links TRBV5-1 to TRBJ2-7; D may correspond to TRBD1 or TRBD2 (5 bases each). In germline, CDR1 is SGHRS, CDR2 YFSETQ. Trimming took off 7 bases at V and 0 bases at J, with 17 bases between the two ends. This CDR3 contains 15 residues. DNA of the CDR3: TGCGCCAGCCGGCCCCGGACGGGGACCTCCTACGAGCAGTACTTC. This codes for CASRPRTGTSYEQYF.

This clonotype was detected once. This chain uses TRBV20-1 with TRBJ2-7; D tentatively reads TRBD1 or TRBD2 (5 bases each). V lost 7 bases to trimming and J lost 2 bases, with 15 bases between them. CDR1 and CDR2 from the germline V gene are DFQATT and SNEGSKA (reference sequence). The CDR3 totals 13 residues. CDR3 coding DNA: TGCAGTGTGATTGAGTTGGGGGCCTACGAGCAGTACTTC. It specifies CSVIELGAYEQYF.

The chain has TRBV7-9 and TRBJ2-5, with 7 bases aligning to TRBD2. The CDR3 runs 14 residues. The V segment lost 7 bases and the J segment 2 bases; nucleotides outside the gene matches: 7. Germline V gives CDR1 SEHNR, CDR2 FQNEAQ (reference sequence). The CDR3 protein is CASTKLATQETQYF. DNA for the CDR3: TGTGCCAGCACCAAACTAGCGACGCAAGAGACCCAGTACTTC.

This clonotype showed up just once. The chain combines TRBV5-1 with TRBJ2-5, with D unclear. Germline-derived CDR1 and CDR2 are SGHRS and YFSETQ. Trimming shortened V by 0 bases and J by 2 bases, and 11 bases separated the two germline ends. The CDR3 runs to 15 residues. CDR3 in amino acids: CASSLASLSQETQYF. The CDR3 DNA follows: TGCGCCAGCAGCTTGGCATCCCTATCGCAAGAGACCCAGTACTTC.

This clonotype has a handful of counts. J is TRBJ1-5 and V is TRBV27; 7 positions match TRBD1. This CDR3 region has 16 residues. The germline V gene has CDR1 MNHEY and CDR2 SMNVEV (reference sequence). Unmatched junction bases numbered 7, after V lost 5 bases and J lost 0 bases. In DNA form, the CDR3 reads TGTGCCAGCAGTCTGACAGGGACGAATAGCAATCAGCCCCAGCATTTT. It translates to CASSLTGTNSNQPQHF.

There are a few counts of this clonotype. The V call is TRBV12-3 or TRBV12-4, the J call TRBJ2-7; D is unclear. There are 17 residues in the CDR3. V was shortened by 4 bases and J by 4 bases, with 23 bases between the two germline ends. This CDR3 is CASSSLLGQARMYEQYF. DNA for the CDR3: TGTGCCAGCAGTTCCCTACTCGGGCAAGCCAGAATGTACGAGCAGTACTTC.

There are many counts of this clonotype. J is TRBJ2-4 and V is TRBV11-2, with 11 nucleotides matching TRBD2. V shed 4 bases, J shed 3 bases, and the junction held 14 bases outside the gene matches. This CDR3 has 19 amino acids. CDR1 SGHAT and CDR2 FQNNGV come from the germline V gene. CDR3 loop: CASSSSTSGRTTVKNIQYF. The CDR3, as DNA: TGTGCCAGCAGCTCCTCAACTAGCGGGAGAACCACGGTCAAAAACATTCAGTACTTC. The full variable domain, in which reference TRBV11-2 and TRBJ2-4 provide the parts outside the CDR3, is EAGVAQSPRYKIIEKRQSVAFWCNPISGHATLYWYQQILGQGPKLLIQFQNNGVVDDSQLPKDRFSAERLKGVDSTLKIQPAKLEDSAVYLCASSSSTSGRTTVKNIQYFGAGTRLSVL.

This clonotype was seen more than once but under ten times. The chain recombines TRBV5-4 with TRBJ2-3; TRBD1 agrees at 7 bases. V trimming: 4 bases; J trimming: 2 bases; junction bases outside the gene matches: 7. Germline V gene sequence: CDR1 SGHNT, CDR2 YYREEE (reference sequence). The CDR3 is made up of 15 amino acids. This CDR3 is CASSPQQGNTDTQYF. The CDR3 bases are TGTGCCAGCAGCCCCCAACAGGGGAACACAGATACGCAGTATTTT.